This passage covers 5 T cell receptor beta chains from one sample sequenced in a study of T cells after posttransplantation cyclophosphamide (TCRdb year 2016). Libraries were made using the immunoSEQ multiplex PCR assay. TCRdb obtained this table from immuneACCESS and retained in-frame rearrangements with V and J assigned. These tables miss some clones; where compared with another copy, unresolved V genes account for less than half of the shortfall, and the remainder is unexplained. This sample contains under 45,000 clones, none of which is a singleton. The leading ten clones occupy around 5.9% of the sample. Sequences were obtained from PBMCs. The source of these receptors is a man younger than 45 in good health and a related stem cell transplant donor.

This clone was counted many times. The V call is TRBV12-3 or TRBV12-4, the J call TRBJ1-6, with TRBD1 identical over 9 bases. Trimming at V came to 8 bases and at J to 5 bases, leaving 4 bases not matched to a gene. The CDR3 spans 14 residues. The CDR3 region is CASAWTGDNSPLHF. The CDR3 DNA reads as TGTGCCAGCGCCTGGACAGGGGATAATTCACCCCTCCACTTT.

In its sample, this clone was seen many times. The chain has TRBV9 and TRBJ1-1; tentative D call: TRBD1 (6 bases). This CDR3 is 13 amino acids long. The germline V gene has CDR1 SGDLS and CDR2 YYNGEE. Trimming took 4 bases from V and 0 from J, leaving 7 bases between them. CDR3 bases: TGTGCCAGCAGCCGGGACATGAACACTGAAGCTTTCTTT. This sequence encodes CASSRDMNTEAFF.

The table lists this clone with many counts. The V call is TRBV18, the J call TRBJ2-7; weak D call: TRBD1 (5 bases). Trimming shortened V by 3 bases and J by 6 bases, and 12 bases separated the two germline ends. CDR3 length: 13 amino acids. Germline assignment: CDR1 KGHSH and CDR2 LQKENI. The CDR3 region has the DNA TGTGCCAGCTCACCCTCAAGGGGTAGCGAGCAGTACTTC. Its translation is CASSPSRGSEQYF.

This clone was detected ten times or more. This chain connects TRBV18 to TRBJ1-3, with a possible D match to TRBD1 (5 bases). Germline values: CDR1 KGHSH, CDR2 LQKENI. Trimming took 5 bases from V and 3 from J, leaving 20 bases between them. CDR3 length: 17 amino acids. CDR3 amino acids: CASSSTVVKPSGNTIYF. The CDR3 DNA reads TGTGCCAGCTCATCGACAGTCGTCAAACCTAGTGGAAACACCATATATTTT.

This clone has just a few counts. The V and J genes are TRBV6-5 and TRBJ2-2, with D possibly matching TRBD1 (5 bases). Trimming stripped 0 bases from V and 0 bases from J, with 8 bases between. The CDR3 has 16 residues. The germline gives CDR1 MNHEY, CDR2 SVGAGI. The chain's CDR3 is CASSYSVGANTGELFF. CDR3 DNA sequence: TGTGCCAGCAGTTACTCGGTAGGGGCGAACACCGGGGAGCTGTTTTTT.